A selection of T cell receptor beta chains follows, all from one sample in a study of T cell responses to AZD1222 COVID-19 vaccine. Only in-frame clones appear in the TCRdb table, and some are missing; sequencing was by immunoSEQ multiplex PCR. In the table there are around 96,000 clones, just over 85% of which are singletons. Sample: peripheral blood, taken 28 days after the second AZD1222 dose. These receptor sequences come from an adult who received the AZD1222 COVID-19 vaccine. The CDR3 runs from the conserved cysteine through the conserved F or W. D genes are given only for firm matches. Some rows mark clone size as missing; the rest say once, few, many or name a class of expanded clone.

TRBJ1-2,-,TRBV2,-,CASRYADYGYTF,TGTGCCAGCAGGTACGCGGACTATGGCTACACCTTC
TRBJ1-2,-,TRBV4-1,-,CASSQVPGGNNTF,TGCGCCAGCAGCCAAGTCCCGGGGGGGAATAACACCTTC
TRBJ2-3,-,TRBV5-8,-,CASSLRGGDTQYF,TGTGCCAGCAGCTTACGAGGGGGAGATACGCAGTATTTT
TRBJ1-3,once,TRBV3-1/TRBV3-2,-,CASSPQRTGNTIYF,TGTGCCAGCAGCCCACAGAGAACTGGAAACACCATATATTTT
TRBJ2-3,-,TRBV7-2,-,CASSPTPGTQYF,TGTGCCAGCAGCCCGACCCCTGGTACGCAGTATTTT
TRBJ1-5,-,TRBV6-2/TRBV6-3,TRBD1,CASSYRYKFGGTGGGQPQHF,TGTGCCAGCAGTTACCGATATAAATTCGGTGGGACAGGGGGCGGTCAGCCCCAGCATTTT
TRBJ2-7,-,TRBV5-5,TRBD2,CASSLTPTSGRAVEQYF,TGTGCCAGCAGCTTAACCCCAACTAGCGGGAGGGCCGTCGAGCAGTACTTC
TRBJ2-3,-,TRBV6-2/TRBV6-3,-,CASSYGGTRRQGTDTQYF,TGTGCCAGCAGTTACGGAGGGACCAGGAGACAGGGCACAGATACGCAGTATTTT
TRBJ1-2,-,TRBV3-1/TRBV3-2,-,CASSQGIFYGYTF,TGTGCCAGCAGTCAGGGGATTTTTTATGGCTACACCTTC
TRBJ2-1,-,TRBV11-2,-,CASSQGLSIEQFF,TGTGCCAGCAGCCAGGGTCTCAGCATTGAGCAGTTCTTC
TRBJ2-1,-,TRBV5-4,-,CASSLRGGNNEQFF,TGTGCCAGCAGCTTGAGGGGGGGCAACAATGAGCAGTTCTTC
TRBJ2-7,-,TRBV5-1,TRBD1,CASSLSGTGSHEQYF,TGCGCCAGCAGCTTGTCGGGGACAGGGTCCCACGAGCAGTACTTC
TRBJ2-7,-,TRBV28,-,CASSPGPLSYEQYF,TGTGCCAGCAGTCCAGGGCCGCTCAGCTACGAGCAGTACTTC